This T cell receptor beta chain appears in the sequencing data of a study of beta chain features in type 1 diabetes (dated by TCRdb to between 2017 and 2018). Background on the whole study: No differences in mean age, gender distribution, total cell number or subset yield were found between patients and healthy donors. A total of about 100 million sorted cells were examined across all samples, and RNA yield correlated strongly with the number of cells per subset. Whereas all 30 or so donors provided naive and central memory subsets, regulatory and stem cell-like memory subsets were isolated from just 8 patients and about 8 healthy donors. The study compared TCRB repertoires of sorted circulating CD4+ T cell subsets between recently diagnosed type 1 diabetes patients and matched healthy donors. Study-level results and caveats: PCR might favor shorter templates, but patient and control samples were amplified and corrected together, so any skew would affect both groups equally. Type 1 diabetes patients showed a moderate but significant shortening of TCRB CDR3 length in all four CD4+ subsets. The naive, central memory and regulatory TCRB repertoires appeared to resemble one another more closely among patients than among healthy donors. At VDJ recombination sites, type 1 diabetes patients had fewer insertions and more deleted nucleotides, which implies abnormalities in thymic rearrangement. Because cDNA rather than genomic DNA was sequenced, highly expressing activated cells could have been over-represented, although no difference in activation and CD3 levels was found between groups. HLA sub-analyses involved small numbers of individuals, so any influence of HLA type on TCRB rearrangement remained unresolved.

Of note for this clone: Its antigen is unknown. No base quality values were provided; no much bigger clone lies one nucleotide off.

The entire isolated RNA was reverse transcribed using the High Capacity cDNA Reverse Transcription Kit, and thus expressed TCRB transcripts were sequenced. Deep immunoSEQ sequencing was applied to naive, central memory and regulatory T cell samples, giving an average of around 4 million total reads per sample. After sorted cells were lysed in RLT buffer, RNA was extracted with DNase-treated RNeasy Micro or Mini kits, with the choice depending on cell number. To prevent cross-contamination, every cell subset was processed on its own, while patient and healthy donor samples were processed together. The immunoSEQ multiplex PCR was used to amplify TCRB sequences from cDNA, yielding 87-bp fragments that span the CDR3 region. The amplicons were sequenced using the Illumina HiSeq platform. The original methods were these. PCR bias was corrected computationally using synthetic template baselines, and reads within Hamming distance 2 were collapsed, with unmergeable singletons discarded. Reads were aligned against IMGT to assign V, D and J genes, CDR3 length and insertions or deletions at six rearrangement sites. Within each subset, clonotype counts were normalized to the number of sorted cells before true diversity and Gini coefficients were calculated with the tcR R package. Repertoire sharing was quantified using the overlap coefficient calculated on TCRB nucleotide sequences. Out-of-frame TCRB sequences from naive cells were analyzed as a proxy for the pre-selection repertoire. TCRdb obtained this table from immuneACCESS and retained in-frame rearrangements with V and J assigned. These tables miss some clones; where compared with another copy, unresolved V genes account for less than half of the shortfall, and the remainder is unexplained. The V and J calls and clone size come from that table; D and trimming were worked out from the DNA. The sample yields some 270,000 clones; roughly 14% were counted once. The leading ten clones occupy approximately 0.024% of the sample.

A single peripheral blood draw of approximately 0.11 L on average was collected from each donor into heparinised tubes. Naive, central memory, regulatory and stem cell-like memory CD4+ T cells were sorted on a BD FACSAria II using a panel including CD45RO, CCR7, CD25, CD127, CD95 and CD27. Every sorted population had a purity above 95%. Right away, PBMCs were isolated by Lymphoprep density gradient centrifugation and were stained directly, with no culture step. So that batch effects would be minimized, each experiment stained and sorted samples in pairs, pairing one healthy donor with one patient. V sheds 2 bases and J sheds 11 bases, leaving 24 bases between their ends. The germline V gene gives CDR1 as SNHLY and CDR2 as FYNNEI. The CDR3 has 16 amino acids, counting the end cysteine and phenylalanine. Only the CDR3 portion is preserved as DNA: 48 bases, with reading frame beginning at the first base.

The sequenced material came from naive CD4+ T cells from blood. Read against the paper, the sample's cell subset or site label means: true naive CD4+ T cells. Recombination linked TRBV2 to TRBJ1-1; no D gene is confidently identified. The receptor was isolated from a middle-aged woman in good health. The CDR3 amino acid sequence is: CASSEFSPVMVTVAFF. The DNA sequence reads TGTGCCAGCAGTGAATTTTCACCGGTGATGGTTACCGTCGCTTTCTTT.